This TCR beta chain was captured in a study of PD-1 blockade in classical Hodgkin lymphoma. Regarding the study as a whole: Any patient who commenced nivolumab under 1 year after ASCT was excluded. TCR diversity at baseline was reported to be reduced in newly diagnosed patients relative to healthy donors.

There are 14 residues in the CDR3. The germline CDR1 and CDR2 sequences are LNHDA and SQIVND (reference sequence). V was shortened by 5 bases and J by 4 bases, with 11 bases between the two germline ends. Profiling relied on immunoSEQ multiplex PCR, and the TCRdb table lists in-frame clones only, not all of them. The table records around 70,000 clones, 71% of them present only once. For this clone: The antigen is unknown.

The patients all showed relapse after autologous stem cell transplantation, while their brentuximab vedotin exposure varied. This chain uses TRBV19 with TRBJ2-2; no definite D call. The specimen comprised peripheral blood mononuclear cells (PBMCs), sampled before the second cycle of nivolumab. The receptor was isolated from a human donor with classical Hodgkin lymphoma. Here the CDR3 reads CASSRTASTGELFF. The CDR3 DNA reads as TGTGCCAGTAGTCGAACAGCGAGCACCGGGGAGCTGTTTTTT.